Each of the 2 T cell receptor beta chains below was sequenced from the same sample in a study of blood T cell repertoires in COVID-19. Repertoires were generated with immunoSEQ multiplex PCR, while TCRdb's copy carries only in-frame clones and drops some. Counted here are about 210,000 clones, around 80% occurring once; the ten biggest clones make up approximately 12%. Sequencing was carried out using peripheral blood. The source is a woman aged 40 to 50 with acute or convalescent COVID-19.

J is TRBJ2-4 and V is TRBV15, with TRBD1 identical over 7 bases. The germline gives CDR1 LNHNV, CDR2 YYDKDF (reference sequence). The CDR3 has 18 residues. V lost 0 bases and J lost 0; bases outside the gene matches: 8. The CDR3: CATSREGPGGLAKNIQYF. In DNA form, the CDR3 reads TGTGCCACCAGCAGAGAGGGGCCAGGGGGTCTAGCCAAAAACATTCAGTACTTC.

The chain has TRBV6-5 and TRBJ1-1, with TRBD1 matching over 7 bases. The CDR3 is 13 amino acids. CDR1 and CDR2 from the germline V gene are MNHEY and SVGAGI. After removal of 5 bases from V and 2 bases from J, the junction contained 2 bases not matched to a gene. CDR3 residues: CASSNRGNTEAFF. The DNA for the CDR3 is TGTGCCAGCAGTAACAGGGGAAACACTGAAGCTTTCTTT.